This TCR beta chain appears in the sequencing data of a study of T-cell reconstitution after alpha-beta-depleted transplantation in children. The authors prepared the TCRbeta library with unique molecular identifiers. MiXCR was run by TCRdb on the PCR reads, yielding one entry per CDR3 protein. The top ten hold just under 7% of the sample, which has 75,000 to 100,000 distinct CDR3 sequences, 7% to 9% seen once. This clonotype was detected many times. Trimming shortened V by 6 bases and J by 4 bases, and 15 bases separated the two germline ends. From germline, CDR1 is MNHEY and CDR2 SVGAGI. This CDR3 contains 14 residues.

The sample here was PBMCs from the stem cell graft donor, taken from the stem cell graft. The rearrangement joins TRBV6-5 to TRBJ1-2; possible D gene TRBD1, 5 bases. The source of this sequence is a human donor who donated a stem cell graft to a child with congenital amegakaryocytic thrombocytopenia. The CDR3 nucleotides read TGTGCCAGCAGCCCAGGGTTATTGGGCTATGGCTACACCTTC. Translation gives CASSPGLLGYGYTF.